This TCR beta chain was profiled in a study of blood T cell repertoires in COVID-19. As for the study in general: From the United States, Italy and Spain came samples of acute and convalescent COVID-19. Nucleic acid was either cDNA or gDNA, and it came from T cells, B-cell-depleted T cells, or PBMCs.

Clones were read by immunoSEQ multiplex PCR, and TCRdb kept only the in-frame ones, dropping some. The table shows 250,000 or so clones, with roughly 85% occurring only once. The CDR3 sequence is 12 residues long. The V gene's germline CDR1 is LGHDT and CDR2 YNNKEL (reference sequence). V shed 6 bases and J 10 bases; nucleotides not matched to a gene: 8. A few counts support this clone. Living in 24 US areas, the participants were between roughly 18 and 90 years of age. Up to 2 weeks before entering the study, exposed participants had met a COVID-19 case. The V gene is TRBV3-1 (or the pseudogene TRBV3-2), the J gene TRBJ1-1, with 7 bases fitting TRBD1. The receptor comes from a woman in her forties or fifties who had been exposed to COVID-19. The specimen sequenced was PBMCs or T cells enriched from blood (not recorded which). The CDR3 region is CASSRRGRGAFF. The CDR3 DNA follows: TGTGCCAGCAGTCGAAGGGGGCGCGGAGCTTTCTTT.